This T cell receptor (beta chain) was sequenced for a study of T cells in Graves' hyperthyroidism and ophthalmopathy. TCR beta CDR3 regions were amplified from RNA transcripts. HTBI primers were employed in a first-round RT-PCR of the TCR CDR3. In TCRdb, the multiplex PCR reads were re-called with MiXCR into one record per CDR3 protein. The top ten hold approximately 15% of the sample, which has fewer than 900,000 distinct CDR3 sequences, 18% seen once. Each patient was aged 18 to 65 and had newly diagnosed hyperthyroidism of under 2 months' duration. Regarding this clonotype: At one end the junction does not follow the germline gene, possibly because of a read error.

Looked up from germline, CDR1 is SGHAT and CDR2 is FQDESV (reference sequence). This CDR3 has 14 residues. The chain uses TRBV11-1 and TRBJ1-2; no clear D gene. This receptor was identified in a woman aged 50 to 65 with Graves' hyperthyroidism that later progressed to Graves' ophthalmopathy. The sample taken for sequencing was blood. The CDR3 coding sequence is TGTGCCAGCAGCTCTGTAGGAGGAGGCTATGGCTACATCTTC. This gives the protein CASSSVGGGYGYIF.